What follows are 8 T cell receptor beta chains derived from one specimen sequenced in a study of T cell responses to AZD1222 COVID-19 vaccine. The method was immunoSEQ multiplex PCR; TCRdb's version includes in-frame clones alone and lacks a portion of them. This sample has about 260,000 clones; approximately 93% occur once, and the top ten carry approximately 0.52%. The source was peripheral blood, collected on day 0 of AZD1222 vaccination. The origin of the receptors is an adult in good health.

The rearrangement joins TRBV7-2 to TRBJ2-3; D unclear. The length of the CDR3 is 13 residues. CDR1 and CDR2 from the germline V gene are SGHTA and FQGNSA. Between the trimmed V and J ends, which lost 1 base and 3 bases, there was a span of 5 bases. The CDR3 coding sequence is TGTGCCAGCAGCTTAGGTTATACAGATACGCAGTATTTT. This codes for CASSLGYTDTQYF.

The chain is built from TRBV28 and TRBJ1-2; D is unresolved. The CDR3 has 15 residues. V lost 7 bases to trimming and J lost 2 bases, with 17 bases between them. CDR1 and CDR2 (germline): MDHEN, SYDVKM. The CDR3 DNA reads TGTGCCAGCACCAACCGAGGGTACCGCAACTATGGCTACACCTTC. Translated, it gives CASTNRGYRNYGYTF.

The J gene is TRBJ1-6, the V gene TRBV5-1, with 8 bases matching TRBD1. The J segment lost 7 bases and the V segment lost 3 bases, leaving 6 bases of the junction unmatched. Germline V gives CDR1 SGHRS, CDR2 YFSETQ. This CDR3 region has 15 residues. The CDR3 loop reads CASSWGQEGNSPLHF. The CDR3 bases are TGCGCCAGCAGCTGGGGACAGGAGGGAAATTCACCCCTCCACTTT.

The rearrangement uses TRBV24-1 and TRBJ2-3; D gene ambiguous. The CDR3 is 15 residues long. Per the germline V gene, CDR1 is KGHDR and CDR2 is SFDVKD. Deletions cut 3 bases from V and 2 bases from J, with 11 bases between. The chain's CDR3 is CATSDHSRDTDTQYF. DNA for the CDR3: TGTGCCACCAGTGATCATTCACGCGACACAGATACGCAGTATTTT.

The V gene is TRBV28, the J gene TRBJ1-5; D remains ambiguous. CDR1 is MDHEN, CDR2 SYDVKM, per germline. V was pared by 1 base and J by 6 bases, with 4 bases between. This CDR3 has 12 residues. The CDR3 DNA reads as TGTGCCAGCAGTTTATACCGTCAGCCCCAGCATTTT. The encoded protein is CASSLYRQPQHF. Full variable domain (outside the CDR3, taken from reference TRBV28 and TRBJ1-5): DVKVTQSSRYLVKRTGEKVFLECVQDMDHENMFWYRQDPGLGLRLIYFSYDVKMKEKGDIPEGYSVSREKKERFSLILESASTNQTSMYLCASSLYRQPQHFGDGTRLSIL.

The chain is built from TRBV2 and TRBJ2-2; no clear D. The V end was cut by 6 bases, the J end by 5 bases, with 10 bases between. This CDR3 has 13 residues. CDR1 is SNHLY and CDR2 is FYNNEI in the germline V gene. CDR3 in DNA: TGTGCCAGCAGCTTAAAGGGAACCGGGGAGCTGTTTTTT. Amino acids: CASSLKGTGELFF.

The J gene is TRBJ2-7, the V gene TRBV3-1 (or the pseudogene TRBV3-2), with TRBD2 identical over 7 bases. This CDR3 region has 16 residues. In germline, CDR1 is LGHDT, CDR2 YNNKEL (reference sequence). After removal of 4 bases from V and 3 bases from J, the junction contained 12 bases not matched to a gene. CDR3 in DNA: TGTGCCAGCAGCCTGCGGGACTACCCGGCCCACTACGAGCAGTACTTC. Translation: CASSLRDYPAHYEQYF.

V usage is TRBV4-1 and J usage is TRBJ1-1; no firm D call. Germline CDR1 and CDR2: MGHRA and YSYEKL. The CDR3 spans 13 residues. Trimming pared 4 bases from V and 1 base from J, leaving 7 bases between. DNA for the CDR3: TGCGCCAGCAGCCTGACCCCGAACACTGAAGCTTTCTTT. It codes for CASSLTPNTEAFF.